This T cell receptor (beta chain) comes out of a study of radiotherapy plus CTLA-4 blockade in lung cancer. Study summary: There were objective responses in approximately 20% of patients, and around 31% had disease control.

Sequenced by immunoSEQ multiplex PCR; TCRdb stores in-frame clones only, minus some. Of fewer than 90,000 clones in the sample, around 83% were seen once. Regarding this clone: The antigen remains undetermined.

Trimming removed 6 bases from V and 1 base from J; junction bases left unmatched: 3. Per germline, CDR1 GTSNPN and CDR2 SVGIG (reference sequence). The CDR3 runs to 14 residues. Study-wide results and limits: The study found tumor-derived TCR clones expanded in blood after radiotherapy plus ipilimumab. Early blood T cell clone changes and increased post-radiation serum interferon-beta were reportedly the strongest response predictors.

With ipilimumab providing CTLA-4 blockade, focal radiation was administered to patients who had chemo-refractory metastatic non-small-cell lung cancer. This chain links TRBV30 with TRBJ1-6, with 7 bases that match TRBD1. The source material was peripheral blood, sampled from a patient treated with radiotherapy plus ipilimumab. This receptor was identified in a human donor with non-small cell lung cancer who had stable disease on radiotherapy plus ipilimumab. CDR3 sequence reads: CACVTGSYNSPLHF. In DNA, the CDR3 is TGTGCCTGTGTGACAGGGTCCTATAATTCACCCCTCCACTTT. Variable domain in full (rest from reference TRBV30 and TRBJ1-6): SQTIHQWPATLVQPVGSPLSLECTVEGTSNPNLYWYRQAAGRGLQLLFYSVGIGQISSEVPQNLSASRPQDRQFILSSKKLLLSDSGFYLCACVTGSYNSPLHFGNGTRLTVT.